The entry below gives a single T cell receptor beta chain sequence along with its context. This entry comes from a study of blood T cell repertoires in COVID-19. Overall study context: COVID-19 samples from acute and convalescent phases originated in the United States, Italy and Spain. Nucleic acid was either cDNA or gDNA, and it came from T cells, B-cell-depleted T cells, or PBMCs.

Germline CDR1 is LGHNA and CDR2 is YSLEER. V was cut by 2 bases and J by 3 bases, with 8 bases left in between. This CDR3 region has 14 residues. Original processing methods: Estimates of nucleated cell counts were drawn from the amplification of reference gene primers. Produced via immunoSEQ multiplex PCR; TCRdb's table is partial and in-frame only. V and J calls and clone size are given by that table; D and trimming were obtained from the DNA. The sample includes just over 650,000 clones, 70% to 90% of them seen just once. V is TRBV4-3 and J is TRBJ1-5; D gene ambiguous. Material: peripheral blood. The sequence came from a woman aged 18-35 years with acute or convalescent COVID-19. CDR3 loop: CASSQIPSNQPQHF. CDR3 in DNA: TGCGCCAGCAGCCAAATCCCCTCCAATCAGCCCCAGCATTTT.